This T cell receptor (beta chain) was observed in a study of shared clonotypes between healthy human individuals. Naive CD8 isolation took CD45RO-negative cells positively selected for CCR7 and excluded terminally differentiated effector memory CD45RA+ cells. Nashville, Tennessee was home to all donors, each a Caucasian adult. With respect to this clone: Antigen specificity is unknown. Within the sample, other DNA sequences also encode this same CDR3.

The data were produced by immunoSEQ multiplex PCR, yet TCRdb's version contains in-frame clones alone and is incomplete. The sample lists millions of clones, approximately 94% occurring once. Study-level results: A handful of donors showed sharing of around 5% of naive CD4 clonotypes. The sole specimen, blood, was sampled, and tissue repertoires likely differ.

Germline CDR1 is SGHNT and CDR2 is YYREEE (reference sequence). The CDR3 extends over 14 amino acids. V shed 2 bases, J shed 6 bases, and the junction held 2 bases outside the gene matches. The J gene is TRBJ2-3, the V gene TRBV5-4; 11 bases agree with TRBD1. This clonotype was obtained from a man aged 18 to 30 in good health. Sequenced input: naive CD8+ T cells sorted from blood. CDR3 nucleotide sequence: TGTGCCAGCAGCTTCGGGACAGGGGGGGATACGCAGTATTTT. It specifies CASSFGTGGDTQYF.